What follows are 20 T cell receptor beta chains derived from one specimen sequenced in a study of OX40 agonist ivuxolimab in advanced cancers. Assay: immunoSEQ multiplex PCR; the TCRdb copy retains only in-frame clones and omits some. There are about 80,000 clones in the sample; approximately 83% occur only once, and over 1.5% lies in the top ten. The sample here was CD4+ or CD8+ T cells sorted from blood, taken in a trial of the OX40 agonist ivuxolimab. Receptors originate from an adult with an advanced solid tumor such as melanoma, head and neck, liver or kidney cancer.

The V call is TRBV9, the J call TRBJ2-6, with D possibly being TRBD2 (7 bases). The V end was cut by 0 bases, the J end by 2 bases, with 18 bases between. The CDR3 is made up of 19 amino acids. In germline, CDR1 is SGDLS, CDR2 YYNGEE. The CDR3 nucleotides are TGTGCCAGCAGCGTAGAAGTGGACTGGGGGGGCGCTGGGGCCAACGTCCTGACTTTC. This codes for CASSVEVDWGGAGANVLTF. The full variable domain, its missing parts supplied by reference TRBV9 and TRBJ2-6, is DSGVTQTPKHLITATGQRVTLRCSPRSGDLSVYWYQQSLDQGLQFLIQYYNGEERAKGNILERFSAQQFPDLHSELNLSSLELGDSALYFCASSVEVDWGGAGANVLTFGAGSRLTVL.

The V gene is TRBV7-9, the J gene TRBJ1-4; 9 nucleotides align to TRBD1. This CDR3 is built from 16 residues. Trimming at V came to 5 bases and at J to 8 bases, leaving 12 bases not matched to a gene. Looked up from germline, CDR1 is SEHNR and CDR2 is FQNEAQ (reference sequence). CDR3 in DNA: TGTGCCAGCAGCCCCCGACCGGGACAGGGCGAAGAAAAACTGTTTTTT. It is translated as CASSPRPGQGEEKLFF.

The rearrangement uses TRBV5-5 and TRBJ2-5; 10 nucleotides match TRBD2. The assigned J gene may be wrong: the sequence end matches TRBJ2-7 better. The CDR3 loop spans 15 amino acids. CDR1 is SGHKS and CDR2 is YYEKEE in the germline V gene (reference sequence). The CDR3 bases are TGTGCCAGCAGGTACGGGACTAGCGACATCTACGAGCAGTACTTC. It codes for CASRYGTSDIYEQYF.

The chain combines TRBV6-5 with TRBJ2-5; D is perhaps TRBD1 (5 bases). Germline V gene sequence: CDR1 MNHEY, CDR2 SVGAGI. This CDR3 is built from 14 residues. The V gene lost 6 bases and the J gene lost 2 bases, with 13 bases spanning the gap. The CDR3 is CASRRAREQETQYF. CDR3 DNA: TGTGCCAGCAGACGTGCCAGGGAACAAGAGACCCAGTACTTC.

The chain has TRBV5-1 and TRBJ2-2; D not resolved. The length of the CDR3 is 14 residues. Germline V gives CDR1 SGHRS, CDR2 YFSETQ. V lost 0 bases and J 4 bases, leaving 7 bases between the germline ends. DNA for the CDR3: TGCGCCAGCAGCTTGGCACATCCCACCGGGGAGCTGTTTTTT. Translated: CASSLAHPTGELFF. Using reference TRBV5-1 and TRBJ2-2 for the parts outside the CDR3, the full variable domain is KAGVTQTPRYLIKTRGQQVTLSCSPISGHRSVSWYQQTPGQGLQFLFEYFSETQRNKGNFPGRFSGRQFSNSRSEMNVSTLELGDSALYLCASSLAHPTGELFFGEGSRLTVL.

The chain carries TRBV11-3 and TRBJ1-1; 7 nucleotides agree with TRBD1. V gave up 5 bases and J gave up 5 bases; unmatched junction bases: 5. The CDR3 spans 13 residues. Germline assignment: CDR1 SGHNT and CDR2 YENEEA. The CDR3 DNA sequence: TGTGCCAGCAGCGCACAGGGGACGACTGAAGCTTTCTTT. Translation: CASSAQGTTEAFF.

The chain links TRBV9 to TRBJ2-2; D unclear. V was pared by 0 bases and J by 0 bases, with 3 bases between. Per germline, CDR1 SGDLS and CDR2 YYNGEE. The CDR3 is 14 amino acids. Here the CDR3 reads CASSVAANTGELFF. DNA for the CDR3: TGTGCCAGCAGCGTAGCAGCGAACACCGGGGAGCTGTTTTTT.

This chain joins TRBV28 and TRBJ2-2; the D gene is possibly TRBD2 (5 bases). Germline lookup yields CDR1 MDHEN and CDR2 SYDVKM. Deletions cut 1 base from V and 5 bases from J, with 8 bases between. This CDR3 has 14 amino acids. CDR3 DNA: TGTGCCAGCAGTTTATCTCGAGGGACCGGGGAGCTGTTTTTT. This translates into CASSLSRGTGELFF.

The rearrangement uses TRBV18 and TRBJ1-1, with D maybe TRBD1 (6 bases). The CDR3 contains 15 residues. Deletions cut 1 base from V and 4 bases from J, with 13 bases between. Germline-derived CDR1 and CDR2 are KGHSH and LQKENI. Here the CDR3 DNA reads TGTGCCAGCTCACCACAGGGGGTGGGTAGCACTGAAGCTTTCTTT. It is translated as CASSPQGVGSTEAFF.

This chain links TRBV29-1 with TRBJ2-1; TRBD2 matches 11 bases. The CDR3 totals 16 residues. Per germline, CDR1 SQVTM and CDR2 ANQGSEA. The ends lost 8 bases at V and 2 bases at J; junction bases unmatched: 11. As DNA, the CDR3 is TGCAGCACGAACAGCTTAGCGGGAGGGCCCTACAATGAGCAGTTCTTC. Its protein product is CSTNSLAGGPYNEQFF.

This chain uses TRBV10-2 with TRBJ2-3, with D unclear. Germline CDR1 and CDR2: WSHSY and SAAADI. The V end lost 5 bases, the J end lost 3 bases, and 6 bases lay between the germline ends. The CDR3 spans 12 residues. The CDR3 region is CASSILTDTQYF. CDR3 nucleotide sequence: TGCGCCAGCAGTATTCTAACAGATACGCAGTATTTT.

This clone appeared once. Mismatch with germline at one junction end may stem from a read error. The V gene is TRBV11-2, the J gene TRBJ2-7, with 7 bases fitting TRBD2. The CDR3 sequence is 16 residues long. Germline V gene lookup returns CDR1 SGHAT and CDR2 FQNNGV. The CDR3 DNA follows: TGCGCCAGCAGCCAAGTGTGCCGGGAGGACTCCTACGAGCAGTACTTC. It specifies CASSQVCREDSYEQYF.

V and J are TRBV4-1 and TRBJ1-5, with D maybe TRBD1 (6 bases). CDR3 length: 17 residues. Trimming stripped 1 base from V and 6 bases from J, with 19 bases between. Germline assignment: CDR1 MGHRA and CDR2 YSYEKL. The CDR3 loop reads CASSQVSGGAFIQPQHF. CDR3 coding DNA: TGCGCCAGCAGCCAAGTCAGCGGGGGCGCATTTATTCAGCCCCAGCATTTT.

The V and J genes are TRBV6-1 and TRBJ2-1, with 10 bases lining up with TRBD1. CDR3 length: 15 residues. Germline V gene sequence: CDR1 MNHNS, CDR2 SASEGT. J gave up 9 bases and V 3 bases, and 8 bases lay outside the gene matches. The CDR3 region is CASSDLGTGEGEQFF. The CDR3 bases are TGTGCCAGCAGTGACTTAGGGACAGGGGAGGGTGAGCAGTTCTTC.

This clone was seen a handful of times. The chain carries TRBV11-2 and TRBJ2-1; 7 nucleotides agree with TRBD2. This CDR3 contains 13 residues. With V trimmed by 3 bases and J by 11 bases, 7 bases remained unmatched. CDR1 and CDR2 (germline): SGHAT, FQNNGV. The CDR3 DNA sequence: TGTGCCAGCAGCTTCAGTCCGCGGGAGAAGCAGTTCTTC. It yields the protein CASSFSPREKQFF.

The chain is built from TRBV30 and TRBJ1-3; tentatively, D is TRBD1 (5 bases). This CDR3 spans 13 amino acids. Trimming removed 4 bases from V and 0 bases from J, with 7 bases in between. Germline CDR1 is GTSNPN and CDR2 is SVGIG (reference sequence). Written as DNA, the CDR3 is TGTGCCTGGACAGGGATCTCTGGAAACACCATATATTTT. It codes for CAWTGISGNTIYF.

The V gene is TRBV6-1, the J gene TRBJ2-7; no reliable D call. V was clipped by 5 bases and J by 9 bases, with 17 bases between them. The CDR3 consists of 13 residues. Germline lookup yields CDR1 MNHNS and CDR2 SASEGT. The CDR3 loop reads CASSPQHNRVQYF. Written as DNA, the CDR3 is TGTGCCAGCAGTCCGCAACATAACAGAGTGCAGTACTTC.

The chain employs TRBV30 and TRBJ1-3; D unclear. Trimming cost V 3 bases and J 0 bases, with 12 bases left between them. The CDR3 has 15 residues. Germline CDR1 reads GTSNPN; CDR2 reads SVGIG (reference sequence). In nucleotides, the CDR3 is TGTGCCTGGAGGGAGGACCGAAGCTCTGGAAACACCATATATTTT. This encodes CAWREDRSSGNTIYF.

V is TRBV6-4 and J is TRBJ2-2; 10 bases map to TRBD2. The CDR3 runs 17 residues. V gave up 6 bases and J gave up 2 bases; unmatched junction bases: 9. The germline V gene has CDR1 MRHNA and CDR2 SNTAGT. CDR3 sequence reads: CASSPASGGLNTGELFF. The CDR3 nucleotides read TGTGCCAGCAGCCCGGCTAGCGGGGGCCTTAACACCGGGGAGCTGTTTTTT.

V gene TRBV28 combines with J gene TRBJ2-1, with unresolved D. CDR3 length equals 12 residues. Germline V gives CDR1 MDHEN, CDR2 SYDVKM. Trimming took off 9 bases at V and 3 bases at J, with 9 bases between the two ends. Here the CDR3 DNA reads TGTGCCAGTCGAACTAACTACAATGAGCAGTTCTTC. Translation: CASRTNYNEQFF.